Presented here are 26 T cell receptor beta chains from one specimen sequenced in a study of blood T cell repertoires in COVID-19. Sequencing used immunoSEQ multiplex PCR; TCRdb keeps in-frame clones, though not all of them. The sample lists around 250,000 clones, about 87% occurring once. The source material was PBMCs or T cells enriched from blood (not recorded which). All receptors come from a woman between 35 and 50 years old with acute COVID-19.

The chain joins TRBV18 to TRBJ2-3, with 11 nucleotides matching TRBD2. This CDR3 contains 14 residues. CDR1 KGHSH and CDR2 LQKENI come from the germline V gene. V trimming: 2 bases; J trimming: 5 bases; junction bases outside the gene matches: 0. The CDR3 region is CASSPGLAGDTQYF. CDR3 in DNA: TGTGCCAGCTCACCAGGACTAGCGGGAGATACGCAGTATTTT.

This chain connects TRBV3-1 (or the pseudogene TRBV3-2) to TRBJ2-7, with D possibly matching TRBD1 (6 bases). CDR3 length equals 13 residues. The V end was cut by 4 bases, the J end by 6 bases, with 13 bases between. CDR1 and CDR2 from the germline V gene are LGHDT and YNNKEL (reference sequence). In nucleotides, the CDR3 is TGTGCCAGCAGCCCCTCGGGCAGGGGCGAGCAGTACGTC. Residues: CASSPSGRGEQYV.

The CDR3 sequence: CAIKEGTGVVGNEQFF. CDR3 DNA sequence: TGTGCCATCAAAGAGGGGACAGGGGTCGTGGGAAATGAGCAGTTCTTC. This rearrangement joins TRBV10-3 to TRBJ2-1; TRBD1 matches at 10 bases. The germline V gene has CDR1 ENHRY and CDR2 SYGVKD. There are 16 residues in the CDR3. Germline trimming cut 7 bases from V and 7 bases from J; bases unmatched to any gene: 13.

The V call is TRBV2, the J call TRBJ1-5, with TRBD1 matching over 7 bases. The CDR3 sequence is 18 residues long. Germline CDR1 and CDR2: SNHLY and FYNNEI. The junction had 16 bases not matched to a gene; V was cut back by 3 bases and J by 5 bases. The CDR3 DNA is TGTGCCAGCAGTGACATTACCTTACGAGGACAGGCGTATCAGCCCCAGCATTTT. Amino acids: CASSDITLRGQAYQPQHF. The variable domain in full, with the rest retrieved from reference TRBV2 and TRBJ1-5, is EPEVTQTPSHQVTQMGQEVILRCVPISNHLYFYWYRQILGQKVEFLVSFYNNEISEKSEIFDDQFSVERPDGSNFTLKIRSTKLEDSAMYFCASSDITLRGQAYQPQHFGDGTRLSIL.

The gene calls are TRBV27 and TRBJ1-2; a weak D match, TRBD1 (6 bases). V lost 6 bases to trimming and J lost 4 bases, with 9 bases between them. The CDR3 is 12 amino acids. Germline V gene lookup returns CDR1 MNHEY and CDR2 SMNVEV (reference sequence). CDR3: CASRQGAYGYTF. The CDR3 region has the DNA TGTGCCAGCAGACAGGGCGCCTATGGCTACACCTTC.

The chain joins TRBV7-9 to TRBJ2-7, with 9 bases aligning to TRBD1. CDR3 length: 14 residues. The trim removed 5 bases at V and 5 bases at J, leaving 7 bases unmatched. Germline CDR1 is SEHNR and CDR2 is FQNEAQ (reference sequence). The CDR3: CASSRRDRVHEQYF. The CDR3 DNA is TGTGCCAGCAGCCGCCGGGACAGGGTCCACGAGCAGTACTTC.

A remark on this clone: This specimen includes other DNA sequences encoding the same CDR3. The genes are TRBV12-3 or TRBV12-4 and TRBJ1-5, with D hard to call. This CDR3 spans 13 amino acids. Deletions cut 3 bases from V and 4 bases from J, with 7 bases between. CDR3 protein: CASSFRSNQPQHF. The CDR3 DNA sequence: TGTGCCAGCAGTTTCAGGTCGAATCAGCCCCAGCATTTT.

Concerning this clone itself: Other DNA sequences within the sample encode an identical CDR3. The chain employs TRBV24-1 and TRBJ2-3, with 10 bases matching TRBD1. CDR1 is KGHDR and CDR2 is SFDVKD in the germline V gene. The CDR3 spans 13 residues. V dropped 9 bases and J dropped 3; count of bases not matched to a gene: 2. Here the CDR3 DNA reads TGTGCCACCTCGGGACAGGGGACAGATACGCAGTATTTT. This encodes CATSGQGTDTQYF.

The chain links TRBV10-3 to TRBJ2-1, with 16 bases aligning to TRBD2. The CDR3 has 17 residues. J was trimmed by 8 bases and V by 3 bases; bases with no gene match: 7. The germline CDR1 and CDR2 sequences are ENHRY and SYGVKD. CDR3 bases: TGTGCCATCAGTGACCTCGGGACTAGCGGGAGGGGAGATGAGCAGTTCTTC. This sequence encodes CAISDLGTSGRGDEQFF.

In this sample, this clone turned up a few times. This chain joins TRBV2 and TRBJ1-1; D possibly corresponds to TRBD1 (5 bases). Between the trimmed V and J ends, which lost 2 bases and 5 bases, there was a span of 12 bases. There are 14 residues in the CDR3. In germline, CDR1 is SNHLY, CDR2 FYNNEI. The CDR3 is CASSEWGGETEAFF. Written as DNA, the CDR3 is TGTGCCAGCAGTGAATGGGGAGGGGAGACTGAAGCTTTCTTT.

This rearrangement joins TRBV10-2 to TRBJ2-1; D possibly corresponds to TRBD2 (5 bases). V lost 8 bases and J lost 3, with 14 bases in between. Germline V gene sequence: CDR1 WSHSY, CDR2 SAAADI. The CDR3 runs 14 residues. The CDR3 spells CASGLTRIYNEQFF. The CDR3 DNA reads TGCGCCAGCGGGTTAACTAGGATCTACAATGAGCAGTTCTTC.

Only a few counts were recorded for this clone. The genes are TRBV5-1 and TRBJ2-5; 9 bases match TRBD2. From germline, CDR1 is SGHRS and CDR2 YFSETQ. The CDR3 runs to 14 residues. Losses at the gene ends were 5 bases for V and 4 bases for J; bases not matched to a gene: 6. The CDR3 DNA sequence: TGCGCCAGCAGGCATAGCGGGAGACCAGAGACCCAGTACTTC. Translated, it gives CASRHSGRPETQYF.

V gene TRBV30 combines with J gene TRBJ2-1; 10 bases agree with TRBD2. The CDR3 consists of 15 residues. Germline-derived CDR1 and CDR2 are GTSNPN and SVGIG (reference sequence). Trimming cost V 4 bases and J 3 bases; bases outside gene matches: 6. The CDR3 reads CAWTLTSGDYNEQFF. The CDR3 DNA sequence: TGTGCCTGGACCCTAACTAGCGGGGACTACAATGAGCAGTTCTTC. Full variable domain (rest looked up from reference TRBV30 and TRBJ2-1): SQTIHQWPATLVQPVGSPLSLECTVEGTSNPNLYWYRQAAGRGLQLLFYSVGIGQISSEVPQNLSASRPQDRQFILSSKKLLLSDSGFYLCAWTLTSGDYNEQFFGPGTRLTVL.

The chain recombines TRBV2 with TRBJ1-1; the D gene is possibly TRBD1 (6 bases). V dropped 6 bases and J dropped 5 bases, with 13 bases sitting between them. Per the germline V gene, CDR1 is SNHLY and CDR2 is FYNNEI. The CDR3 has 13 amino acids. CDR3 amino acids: CASSQGPRTEAFF. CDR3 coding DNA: TGTGCCAGCAGCCAGGGGCCGAGGACTGAAGCTTTCTTT.

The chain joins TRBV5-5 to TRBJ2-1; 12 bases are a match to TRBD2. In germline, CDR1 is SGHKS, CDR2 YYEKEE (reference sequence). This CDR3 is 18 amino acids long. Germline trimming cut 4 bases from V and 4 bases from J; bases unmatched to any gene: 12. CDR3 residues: CASSPNLAGGPGYNEQFF. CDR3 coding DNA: TGTGCCAGCAGCCCAAATCTAGCGGGAGGGCCGGGATACAATGAGCAGTTCTTC.

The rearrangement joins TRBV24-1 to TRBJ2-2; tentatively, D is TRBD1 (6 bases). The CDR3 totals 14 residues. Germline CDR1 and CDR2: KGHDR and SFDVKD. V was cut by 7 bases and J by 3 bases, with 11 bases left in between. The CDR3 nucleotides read TGTGCCACCAGACAGGGCGTGCACACCGGGGAGCTGTTTTTT. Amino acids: CATRQGVHTGELFF.

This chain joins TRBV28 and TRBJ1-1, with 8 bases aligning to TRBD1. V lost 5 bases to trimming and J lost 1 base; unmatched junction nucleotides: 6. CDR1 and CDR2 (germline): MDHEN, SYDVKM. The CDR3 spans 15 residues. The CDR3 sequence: CASSHHGQGNTEAFF. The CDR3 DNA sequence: TGTGCCAGCAGTCACCACGGACAGGGGAACACTGAAGCTTTCTTT.

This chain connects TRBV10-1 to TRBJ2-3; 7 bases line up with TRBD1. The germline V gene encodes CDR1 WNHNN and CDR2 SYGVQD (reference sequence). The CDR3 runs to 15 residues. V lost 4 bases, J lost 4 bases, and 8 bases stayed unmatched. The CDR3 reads CASSGPQGFADTQYF. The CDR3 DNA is TGCGCCAGCAGTGGACCACAGGGGTTCGCAGATACGCAGTATTTT.

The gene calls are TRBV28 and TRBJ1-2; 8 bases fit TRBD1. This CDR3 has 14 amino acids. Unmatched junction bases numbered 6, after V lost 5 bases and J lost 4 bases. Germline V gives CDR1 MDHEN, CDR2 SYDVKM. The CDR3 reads CASSQPGQGYGYTF. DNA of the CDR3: TGTGCCAGCAGTCAACCTGGACAGGGCTATGGCTACACCTTC.

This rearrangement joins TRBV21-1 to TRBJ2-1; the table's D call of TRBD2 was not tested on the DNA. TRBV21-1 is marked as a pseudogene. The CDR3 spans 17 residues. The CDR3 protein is CASSKLGTSGPYNEQFF. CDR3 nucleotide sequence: TGTGCCAGCAGCAAATTGGGGACTAGCGGGCCATACAATGAGCAGTTCTTC.

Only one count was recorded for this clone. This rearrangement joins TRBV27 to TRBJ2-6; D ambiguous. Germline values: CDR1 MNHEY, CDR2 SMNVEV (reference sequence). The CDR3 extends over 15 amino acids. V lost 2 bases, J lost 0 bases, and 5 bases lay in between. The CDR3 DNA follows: TGTGCCAGCAGTTTAGTTTACTCTGGGGCCAACGTCCTGACTTTC. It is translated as CASSLVYSGANVLTF.

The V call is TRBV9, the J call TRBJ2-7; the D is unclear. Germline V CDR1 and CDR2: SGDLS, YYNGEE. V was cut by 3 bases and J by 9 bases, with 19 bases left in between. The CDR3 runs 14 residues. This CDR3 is CASSANPTRGLQYF. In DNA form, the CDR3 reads TGTGCCAGCAGCGCAAACCCTACCAGAGGCTTGCAGTACTTC. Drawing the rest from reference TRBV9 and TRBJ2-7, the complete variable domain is DSGVTQTPKHLITATGQRVTLRCSPRSGDLSVYWYQQSLDQGLQFLIQYYNGEERAKGNILERFSAQQFPDLHSELNLSSLELGDSALYFCASSANPTRGLQYFGPGTRLTVT.

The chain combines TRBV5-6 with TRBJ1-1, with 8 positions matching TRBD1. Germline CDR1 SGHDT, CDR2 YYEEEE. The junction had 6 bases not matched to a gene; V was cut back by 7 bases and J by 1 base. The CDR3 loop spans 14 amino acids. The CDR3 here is CASGEQGENTEAFF. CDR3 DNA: TGTGCCAGCGGCGAACAGGGGGAGAACACTGAAGCTTTCTTT.

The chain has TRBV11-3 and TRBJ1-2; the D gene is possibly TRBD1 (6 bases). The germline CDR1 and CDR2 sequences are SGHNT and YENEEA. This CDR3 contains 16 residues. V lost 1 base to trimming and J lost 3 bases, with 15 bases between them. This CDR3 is CASSLGYGRGDYGYTF. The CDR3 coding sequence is TGTGCCAGCAGCTTAGGGTATGGCAGGGGCGACTATGGCTACACCTTC.

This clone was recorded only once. The CDR3 DNA follows: TGTGCCAGTAGTATACAGGAATACTATGGCTACACCTTC. Its translation: CASSIQEYYGYTF. V is TRBV19 and J is TRBJ1-2; D unclear. Between the trimmed V and J ends, which lost 2 bases and 3 bases, there was a span of 7 bases. The germline gives CDR1 LNHDA, CDR2 SQIVND (reference sequence). The CDR3 contains 13 residues.

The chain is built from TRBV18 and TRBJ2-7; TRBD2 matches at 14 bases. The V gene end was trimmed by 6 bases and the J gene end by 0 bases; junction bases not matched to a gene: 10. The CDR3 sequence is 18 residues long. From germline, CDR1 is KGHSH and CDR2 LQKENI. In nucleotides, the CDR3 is TGTGCCAGCTCGCCCGGGACTAGCGGGAGAAGGATCTCCTACGAGCAGTACGTC. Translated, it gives CASSPGTSGRRISYEQYV.